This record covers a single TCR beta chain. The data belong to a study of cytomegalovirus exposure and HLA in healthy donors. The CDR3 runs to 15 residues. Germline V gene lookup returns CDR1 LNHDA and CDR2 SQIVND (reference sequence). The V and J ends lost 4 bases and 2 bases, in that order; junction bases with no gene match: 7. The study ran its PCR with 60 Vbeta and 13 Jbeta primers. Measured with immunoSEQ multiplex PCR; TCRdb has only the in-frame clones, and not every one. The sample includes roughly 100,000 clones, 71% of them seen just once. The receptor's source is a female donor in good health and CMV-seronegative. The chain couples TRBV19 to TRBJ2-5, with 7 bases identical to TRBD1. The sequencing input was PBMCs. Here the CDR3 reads CASSTHGTAQETQYF. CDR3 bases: TGTGCCAGTAGTACCCACGGGACAGCACAAGAGACCCAGTACTTC.